This entry concerns a single T cell receptor (beta chain). The antigen remains undetermined. Germline CDR1 is MNHEY and CDR2 is SVGAGI. The CDR3 is 11 residues long. V dropped 2 bases and J dropped 12 bases, with 11 bases sitting between them. Per sample, the assay covered approximately 94,000 TCR templates. Method: immunoSEQ multiplex PCR; TCRdb's copy keeps in-frame clones and lacks some. The sample shows approximately 100,000 clones, around 94% of them seen only once. The data were taken from a study of siplizumab effects on memory and regulatory T cells. Notes on the study in general: Contribution to the alloresponse seemed major for naive T cells, which also seemed more diverse than memory cells. Proliferating siplizumab-cultured Tregs lacked confirmed suppressive function.

The TCR comes from a human donor in good health. The V and J genes are TRBV6-5 and TRBJ2-7, with TRBD2 as a possible D gene (6 bases). The sample was Tregs sorted from blood. The CDR3: CASSYGGVLYF. CDR3 bases: TGTGCCAGCAGTTACGGAGGGGTCCTGTACTTC.